This T cell receptor beta chain appears in the sequencing data of a study of blood T cell repertoires in COVID-19. The wider study: T cells, B-cell-depleted T cells, or PBMCs supplied cDNA or gDNA.

TCRdb's copy holds only in-frame clones and misses some; the assay was immunoSEQ multiplex PCR. The data hold 150,000 to 180,000 clones, with about 89% observed a single time. The sequencing sample was made of peripheral blood. The receptor comes from a man aged 50 to 60 with acute or convalescent COVID-19.

The DNA of the CDR3 is TGTGCCAGCAGCTTGGCCTGGACAGGGGGTACATACAATGAGCAGTTCTTC. It encodes CASSLAWTGGTYNEQFF. This chain connects TRBV5-4 to TRBJ2-1, with TRBD1 matching over 10 bases. The junction had 7 bases not matched to a gene; V was cut back by 0 bases and J by 4 bases. Germline CDR1 is SGHNT and CDR2 is YYREEE (reference sequence). CDR3 length: 17 residues.